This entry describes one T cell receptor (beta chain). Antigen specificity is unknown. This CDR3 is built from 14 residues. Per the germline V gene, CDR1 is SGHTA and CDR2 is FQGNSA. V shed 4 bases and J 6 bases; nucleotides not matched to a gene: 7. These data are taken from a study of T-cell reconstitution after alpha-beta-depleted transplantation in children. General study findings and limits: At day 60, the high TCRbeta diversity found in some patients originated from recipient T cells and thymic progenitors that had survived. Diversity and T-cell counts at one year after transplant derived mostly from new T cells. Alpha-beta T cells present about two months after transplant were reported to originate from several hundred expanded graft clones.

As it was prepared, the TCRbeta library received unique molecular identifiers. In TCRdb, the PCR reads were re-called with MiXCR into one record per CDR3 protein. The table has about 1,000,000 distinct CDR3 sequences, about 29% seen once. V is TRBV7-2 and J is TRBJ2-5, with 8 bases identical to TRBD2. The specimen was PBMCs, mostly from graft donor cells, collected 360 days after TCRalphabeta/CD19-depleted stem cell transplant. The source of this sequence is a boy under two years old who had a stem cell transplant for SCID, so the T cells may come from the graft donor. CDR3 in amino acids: CASSSRVAGKTQYF. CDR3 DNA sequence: TGTGCCAGCAGCTCCCGAGTAGCGGGGAAGACCCAGTACTTC.